Presented here are 8 T cell receptor beta chains from one specimen sequenced in a study of CD8+ T cells in alopecia areata. Extraction and reverse transcription of RNA yielded cDNA as the sequencing template. TCRdb's table, derived via immunoSEQ multiplex PCR, lists solely in-frame clones and lacks some. Of some 210,000 clones in the sample, around 66% are singletons; the top ten hold 0.95% to 1.5%. Sample treatment: oral pan-JAK inhibitor, 5-10 mg twice daily. Specimen: CD4+ T cells sorted from blood, collected at week 44, from a patient treated with tofacitinib. Every receptor here comes from a human donor with alopecia areata.

V gene TRBV27 combines with J gene TRBJ2-7; 10 bases agree with TRBD1. Germline V gene sequence: CDR1 MNHEY, CDR2 SMNVEV (reference sequence). CDR3 size: 17 residues. Trimming took 6 bases from V and 4 from J; bases not matched to a gene: 15. The CDR3 is CASSYKAPGQGSYEQYF. Written as DNA, the CDR3 is TGTGCCAGCAGCTATAAGGCGCCGGGACAGGGGTCATACGAGCAGTACTTC.

J is TRBJ2-7 and V is TRBV7-9, with D uncertain. Germline V gene lookup returns CDR1 SEHNR and CDR2 FQNEAQ (reference sequence). The CDR3 loop spans 13 amino acids. V lost 4 bases, J lost 0 bases, and 7 bases lay in between. The CDR3 nucleotides are TGTGCCAGCAGCTCAATAGGCTCCTACGAGCAGTACTTC. Translated, it gives CASSSIGSYEQYF.

This sequence joins TRBV2 and TRBJ2-1; D possibly matches TRBD1 or TRBD2 (5 bases each). The ends were cut back, 6 bases at V and 4 bases at J, with 7 bases in the middle. CDR1 is SNHLY and CDR2 is FYNNEI in the germline V gene. There are 12 residues in the CDR3. CDR3 amino acids: CASRGVYNEQFF. As DNA, the CDR3 is TGTGCCAGCAGGGGGGTTTACAATGAGCAGTTCTTC. The variable domain in full, with the rest retrieved from reference TRBV2 and TRBJ2-1, is EPEVTQTPSHQVTQMGQEVILRCVPISNHLYFYWYRQILGQKVEFLVSFYNNEISEKSEIFDDQFSVERPDGSNFTLKIRSTKLEDSAMYFCASRGVYNEQFFGPGTRLTVL.

Concerning this clone: Different DNA sequences within this sample yield the same CDR3. The chain couples TRBV30 to TRBJ2-1; D not certain. CDR1 is GTSNPN and CDR2 is SVGIG in the germline V gene (reference sequence). CDR3 size: 15 residues. V was shortened by 0 bases and J by 2 bases, with 11 bases between the two germline ends. As DNA, the CDR3 is TGTGCCTGGAGTGTAGGTGCGGTACCCTACAATGAGCAGTTCTTC. Amino acid sequence: CAWSVGAVPYNEQFF.

This clone was observed a handful of times. The chain recombines TRBV7-2 with TRBJ2-1; weak D call: TRBD2 (6 bases). This CDR3 comprises 12 residues. Germline CDR1 is SGHTA and CDR2 is FQGNSA. The V and J ends lost 5 bases and 7 bases respectively, with 9 bases between them. DNA of the CDR3: TGTGCCAGCAGCCGGACTACAAATGAGCAGTTCTTC. Residues: CASSRTTNEQFF. Full variable domain (outside the CDR3, taken from reference TRBV7-2 and TRBJ2-1): GAGVSQSPSNKVTEKGKDVELRCDPISGHTALYWYRQSLGQGLEFLIYFQGNSAPDKSGLPSDRFSAERTGGSVSTLTIQRTQQEDSAVYLCASSRTTNEQFFGPGTRLTVL.

The chain combines TRBV27 with TRBJ2-5, with D perhaps TRBD1 (6 bases). Deletions cut 1 base from V and 5 bases from J, with 11 bases between. CDR1 is MNHEY and CDR2 is SMNVEV in the germline V gene (reference sequence). This CDR3 contains 14 residues. CDR3 sequence reads: CASSLFQGRETQYF. CDR3 DNA: TGTGCCAGCAGTTTATTTCAGGGGCGGGAGACCCAGTACTTC.

This chain links TRBV7-2 with TRBJ1-1; TRBD1 aligns across 7 bases. CDR1 SGHTA and CDR2 FQGNSA come from the germline V gene. Trimming at V came to 0 bases and at J to 8 bases, leaving 6 bases not matched to a gene. CDR3 length: 14 residues. The CDR3 DNA is TGTGCCAGCAGCTTAGCCACGAGGGACAGCGAAGCTTTCTTT. It specifies CASSLATRDSEAFF.

This chain uses TRBV29-1 with TRBJ2-3; D ambiguous. CDR1 and CDR2 (germline): SQVTM, ANQGSEA. Trimming shortened V by 5 bases and J by 0 bases, and 3 bases separated the two germline ends. CDR3 size: 11 residues. The CDR3 protein is CSVSSTDTQYF. CDR3 DNA sequence: TGCAGCGTTTCTAGCACAGATACGCAGTATTTT.